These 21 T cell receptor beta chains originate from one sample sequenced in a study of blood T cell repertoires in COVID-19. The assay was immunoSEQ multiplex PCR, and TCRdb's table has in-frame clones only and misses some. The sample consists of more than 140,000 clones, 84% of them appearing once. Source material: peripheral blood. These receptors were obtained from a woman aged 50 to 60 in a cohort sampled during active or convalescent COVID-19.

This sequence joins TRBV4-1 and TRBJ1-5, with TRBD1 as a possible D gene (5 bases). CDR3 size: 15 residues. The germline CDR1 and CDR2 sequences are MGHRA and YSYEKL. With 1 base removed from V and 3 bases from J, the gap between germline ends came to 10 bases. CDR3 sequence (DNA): TGCGCCAGCAGCCAAGTGTGGGACTACAATCAGCCCCAGCATTTT. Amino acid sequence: CASSQVWDYNQPQHF.

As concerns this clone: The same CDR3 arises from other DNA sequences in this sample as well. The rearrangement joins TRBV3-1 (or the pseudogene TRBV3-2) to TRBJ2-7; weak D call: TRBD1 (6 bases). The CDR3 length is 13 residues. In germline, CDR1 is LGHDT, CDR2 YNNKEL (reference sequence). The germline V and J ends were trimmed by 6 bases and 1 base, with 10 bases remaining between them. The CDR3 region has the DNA TGTGCCAGCAGTCCCCAGGGGTCCTACGAGCAGTACTTC. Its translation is CASSPQGSYEQYF.

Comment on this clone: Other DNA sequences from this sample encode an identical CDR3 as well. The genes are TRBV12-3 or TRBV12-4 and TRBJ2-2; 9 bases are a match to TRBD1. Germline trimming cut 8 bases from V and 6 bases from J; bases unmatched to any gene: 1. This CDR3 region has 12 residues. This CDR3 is CASRQGAGELFF. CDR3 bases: TGTGCCAGCCGACAGGGGGCCGGGGAGCTGTTTTTT.

The CDR3 DNA follows: TGTGCCAGCAGCCAAGCGGGGGTCAATCAGCCCCAGCATTTT. Protein: CASSQAGVNQPQHF. The gene calls are TRBV3-1 (or the pseudogene TRBV3-2) and TRBJ1-5; perhaps TRBD1 as D (5 bases). Trimming removed 1 base from V and 3 bases from J, with 7 bases in between. The CDR3 runs to 14 residues. The V gene's germline CDR1 is LGHDT and CDR2 YNNKEL (reference sequence).

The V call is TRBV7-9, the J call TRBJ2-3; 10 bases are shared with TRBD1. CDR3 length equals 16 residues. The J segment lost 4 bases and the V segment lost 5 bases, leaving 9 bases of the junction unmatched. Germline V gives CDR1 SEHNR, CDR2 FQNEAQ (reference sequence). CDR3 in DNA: TGTGCCAGCAGCGTCCGGGACAGGGGTAGGCCAGATACGCAGTATTTT. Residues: CASSVRDRGRPDTQYF. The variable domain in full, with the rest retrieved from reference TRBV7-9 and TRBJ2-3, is DTGVSQNPRHKITKRGQNVTFRCDPISEHNRLYWYRQTLGQGPEFLTYFQNEAQLEKSRLLSDRFSAERPKGSFSTLEIQRTEQGDSAMYLCASSVRDRGRPDTQYFGPGTRLTVL.

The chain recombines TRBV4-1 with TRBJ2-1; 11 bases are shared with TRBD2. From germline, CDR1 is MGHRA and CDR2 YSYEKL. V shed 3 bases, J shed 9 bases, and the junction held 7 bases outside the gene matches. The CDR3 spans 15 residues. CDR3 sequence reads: CASSQIAGGRAEQFF. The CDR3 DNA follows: TGCGCCAGCAGCCAGATAGCGGGGGGGCGAGCTGAGCAGTTCTTC.

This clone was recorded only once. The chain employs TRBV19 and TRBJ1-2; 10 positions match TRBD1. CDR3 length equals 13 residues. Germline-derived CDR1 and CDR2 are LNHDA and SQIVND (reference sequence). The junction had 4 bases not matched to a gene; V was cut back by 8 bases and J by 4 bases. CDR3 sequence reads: CASRQGAGYGYTF. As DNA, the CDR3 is TGTGCCAGTCGACAGGGGGCGGGCTATGGCTACACCTTC.

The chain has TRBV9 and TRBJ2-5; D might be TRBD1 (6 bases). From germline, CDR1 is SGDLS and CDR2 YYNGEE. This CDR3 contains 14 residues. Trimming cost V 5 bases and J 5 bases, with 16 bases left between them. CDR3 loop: CASSGVARGETQYF. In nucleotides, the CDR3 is TGTGCCAGCAGTGGGGTCGCTAGGGGGGAGACCCAGTACTTC.

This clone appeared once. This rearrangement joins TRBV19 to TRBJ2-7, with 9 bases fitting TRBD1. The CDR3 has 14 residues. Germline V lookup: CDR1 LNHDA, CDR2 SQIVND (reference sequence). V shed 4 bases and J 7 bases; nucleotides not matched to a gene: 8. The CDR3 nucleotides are TGTGCCAGTAGTACGAGGGGACAGGGTGAAGAGCAGTACTTC. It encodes CASSTRGQGEEQYF.

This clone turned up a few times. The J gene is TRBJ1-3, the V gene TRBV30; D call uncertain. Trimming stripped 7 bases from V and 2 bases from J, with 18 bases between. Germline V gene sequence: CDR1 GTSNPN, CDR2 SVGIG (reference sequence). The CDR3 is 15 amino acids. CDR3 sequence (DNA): TGTGCCTCCCTGGGGAGGGAAAAAGCTGGAAACACCATATATTTT. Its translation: CASLGREKAGNTIYF.

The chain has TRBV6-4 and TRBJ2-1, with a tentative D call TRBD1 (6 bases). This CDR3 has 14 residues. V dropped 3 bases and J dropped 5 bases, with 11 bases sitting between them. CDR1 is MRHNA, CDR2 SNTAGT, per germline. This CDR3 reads CASSEQGPDNEQFF. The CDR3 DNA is TGTGCCAGCAGTGAACAGGGACCTGACAATGAGCAGTTCTTC.

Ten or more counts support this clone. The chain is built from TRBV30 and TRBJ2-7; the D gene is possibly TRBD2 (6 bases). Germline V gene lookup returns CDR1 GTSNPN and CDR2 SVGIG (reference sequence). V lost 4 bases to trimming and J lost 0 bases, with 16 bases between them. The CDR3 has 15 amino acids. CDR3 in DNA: TGTGCCTGGAAGTTACCCGGGACTGTCTCCTACGAGCAGTACTTC. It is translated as CAWKLPGTVSYEQYF.

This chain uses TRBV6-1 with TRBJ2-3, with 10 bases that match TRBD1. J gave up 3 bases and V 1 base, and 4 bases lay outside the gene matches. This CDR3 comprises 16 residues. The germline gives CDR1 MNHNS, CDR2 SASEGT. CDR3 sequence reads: CASSEGGGQGTDTQYF. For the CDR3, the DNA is TGTGCCAGCAGTGAAGGGGGGGGACAGGGGACAGATACGCAGTATTTT.

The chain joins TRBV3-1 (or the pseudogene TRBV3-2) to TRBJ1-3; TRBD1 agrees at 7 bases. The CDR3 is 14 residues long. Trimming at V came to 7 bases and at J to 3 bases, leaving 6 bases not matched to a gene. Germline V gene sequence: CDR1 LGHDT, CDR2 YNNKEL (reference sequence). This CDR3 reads CASTPRGFGNTIYF. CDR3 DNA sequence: TGTGCCAGCACCCCCAGGGGGTTTGGAAACACCATATATTTT.

The CDR3 sequence: CASRGAGGYSNQPQHF. The CDR3 DNA is TGTGCCAGCAGGGGTGCAGGGGGCTATAGCAATCAGCCCCAGCATTTT. This chain joins TRBV27 and TRBJ1-5; 8 bases agree with TRBD1. J lost 0 bases, V lost 6 bases, and 7 bases had no gene match. The germline V gene encodes CDR1 MNHEY and CDR2 SMNVEV (reference sequence). The CDR3 is 16 residues long.

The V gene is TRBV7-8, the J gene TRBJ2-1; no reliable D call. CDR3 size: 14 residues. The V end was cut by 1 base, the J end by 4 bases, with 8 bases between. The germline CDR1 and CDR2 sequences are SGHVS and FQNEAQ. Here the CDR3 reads CASSLVLMYNEQFF. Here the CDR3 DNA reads TGTGCCAGCAGCTTAGTACTTATGTACAATGAGCAGTTCTTC.

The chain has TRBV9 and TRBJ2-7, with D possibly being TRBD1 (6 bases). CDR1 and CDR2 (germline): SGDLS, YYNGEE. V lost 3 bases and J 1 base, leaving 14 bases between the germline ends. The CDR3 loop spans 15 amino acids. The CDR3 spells CASSEDSRPSYEQYF. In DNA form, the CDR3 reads TGTGCCAGCAGCGAGGACAGTCGCCCTTCCTACGAGCAGTACTTC.

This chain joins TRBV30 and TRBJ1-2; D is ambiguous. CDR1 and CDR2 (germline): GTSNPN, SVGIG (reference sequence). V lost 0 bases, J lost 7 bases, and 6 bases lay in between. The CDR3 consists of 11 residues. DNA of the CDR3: TGTGCCTGGAGTGTACGCGGTGGCTACACCTTC. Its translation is CAWSVRGGYTF.

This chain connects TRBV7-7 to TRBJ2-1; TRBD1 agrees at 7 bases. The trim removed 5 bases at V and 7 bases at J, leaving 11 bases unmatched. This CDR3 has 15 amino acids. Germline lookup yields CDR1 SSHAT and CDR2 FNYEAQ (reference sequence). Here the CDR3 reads CASSAAPTGVNEQFF. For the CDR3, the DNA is TGTGCCAGCAGCGCCGCCCCCACAGGGGTAAATGAGCAGTTCTTC. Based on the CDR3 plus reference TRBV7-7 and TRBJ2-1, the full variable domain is GAGVSQSPRYKVTKRGQDVTLRCDPISSHATLYWYQQALGQGPEFLTYFNYEAQPDKSGLPSDRFSAERPEGSISTLTIQRTEQRDSAMYRCASSAAPTGVNEQFFGPGTRLTVL.

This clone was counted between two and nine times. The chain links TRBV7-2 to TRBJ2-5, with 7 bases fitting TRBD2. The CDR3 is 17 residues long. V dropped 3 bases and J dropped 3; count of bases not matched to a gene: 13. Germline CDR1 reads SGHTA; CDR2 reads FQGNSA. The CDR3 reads CASSLFPLGAGEETQYF. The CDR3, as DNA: TGTGCCAGCAGCTTGTTTCCTCTGGGCGCGGGGGAAGAGACCCAGTACTTC. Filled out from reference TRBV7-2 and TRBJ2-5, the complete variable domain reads GAGVSQSPSNKVTEKGKDVELRCDPISGHTALYWYRQSLGQGLEFLIYFQGNSAPDKSGLPSDRFSAERTGGSVSTLTIQRTQQEDSAVYLCASSLFPLGAGEETQYFGPGTRLLVL.

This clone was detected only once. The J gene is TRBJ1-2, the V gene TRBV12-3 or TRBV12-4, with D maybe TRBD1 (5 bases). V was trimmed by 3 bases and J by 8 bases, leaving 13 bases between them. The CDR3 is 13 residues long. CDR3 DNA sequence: TGTGCCAGCAGTTTGGGGGGGGTCTGGGGCTACACCTTC. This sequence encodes CASSLGGVWGYTF.